The sequence of this T cell receptor (beta chain) was determined in a study of cytomegalovirus exposure and HLA in healthy donors. The primer mix had 60 Vbeta and 13 Jbeta primers. TCRdb's copy holds only in-frame clones and misses some; the assay was immunoSEQ multiplex PCR. The sample has 130,000 to 150,000 clones; about 75% are singletons. Study results and limitations: Across donors, sequencing depth was assumed by presence/absence analyses to be roughly uniform. A later analysis found common viral pathogens apparently linked to several of the most significant clusters. Later on, an analysis tied under 20,000 TCR beta sequences to HLA alleles at 0.05 false discovery rate.

To note about this clone: What it binds is not known.

The germline CDR1 and CDR2 sequences are SEHNR and FQNEAQ (reference sequence). This CDR3 comprises 17 residues. The germline V and J ends were trimmed by 1 base and 3 bases, with 15 bases remaining between them. Source material: PBMCs. The chain combines TRBV7-9 with TRBJ1-4; the D is unclear. This receptor was taken from a male donor in good health and CMV-seronegative. The DNA of the CDR3 is TGTGCCAGCAGCTTAGGGCTCGGGGTGCTGGCTAATGAAAAACTGTTTTTT. Its protein product is CASSLGLGVLANEKLFF.